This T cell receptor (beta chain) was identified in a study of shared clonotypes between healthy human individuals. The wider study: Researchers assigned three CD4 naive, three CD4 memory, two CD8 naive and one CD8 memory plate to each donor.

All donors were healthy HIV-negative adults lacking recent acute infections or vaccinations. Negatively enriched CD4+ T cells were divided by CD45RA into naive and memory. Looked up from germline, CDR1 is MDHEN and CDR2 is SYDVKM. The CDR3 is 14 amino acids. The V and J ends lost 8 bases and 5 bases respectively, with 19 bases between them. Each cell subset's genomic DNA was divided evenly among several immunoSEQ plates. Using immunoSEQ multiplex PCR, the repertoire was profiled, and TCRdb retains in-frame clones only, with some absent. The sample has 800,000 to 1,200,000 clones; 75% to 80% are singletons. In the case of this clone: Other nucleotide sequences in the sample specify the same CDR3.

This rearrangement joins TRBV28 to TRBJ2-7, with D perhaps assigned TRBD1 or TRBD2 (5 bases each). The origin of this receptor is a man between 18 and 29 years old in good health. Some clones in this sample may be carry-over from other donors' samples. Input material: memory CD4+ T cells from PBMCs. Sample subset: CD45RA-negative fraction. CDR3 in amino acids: CASAQGDRVHEQYF. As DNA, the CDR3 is TGTGCCAGCGCCCAAGGGGACCGGGTCCACGAGCAGTACTTC.